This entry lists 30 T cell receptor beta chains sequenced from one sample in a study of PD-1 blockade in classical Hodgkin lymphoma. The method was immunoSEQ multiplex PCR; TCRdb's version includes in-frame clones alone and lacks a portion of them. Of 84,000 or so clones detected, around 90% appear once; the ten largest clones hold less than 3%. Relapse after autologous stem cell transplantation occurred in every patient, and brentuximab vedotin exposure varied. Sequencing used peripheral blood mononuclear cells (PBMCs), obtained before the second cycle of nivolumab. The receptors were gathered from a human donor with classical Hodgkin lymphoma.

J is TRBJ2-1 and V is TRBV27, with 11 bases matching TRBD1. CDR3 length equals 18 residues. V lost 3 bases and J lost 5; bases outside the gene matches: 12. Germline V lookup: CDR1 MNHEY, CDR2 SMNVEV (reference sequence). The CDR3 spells CASSFSGTGGNYNNEQFF. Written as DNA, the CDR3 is TGTGCCAGCAGTTTCTCCGGGACAGGGGGGAATTATAACAATGAGCAGTTCTTC.

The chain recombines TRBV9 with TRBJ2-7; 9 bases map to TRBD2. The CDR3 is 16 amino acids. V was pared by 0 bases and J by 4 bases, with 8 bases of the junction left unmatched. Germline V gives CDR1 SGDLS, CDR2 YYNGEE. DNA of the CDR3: TGTGCCAGCAGCGTAGAAGAGGGCGGGAGGGATTACGAGCAGTACTTC. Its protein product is CASSVEEGGRDYEQYF.

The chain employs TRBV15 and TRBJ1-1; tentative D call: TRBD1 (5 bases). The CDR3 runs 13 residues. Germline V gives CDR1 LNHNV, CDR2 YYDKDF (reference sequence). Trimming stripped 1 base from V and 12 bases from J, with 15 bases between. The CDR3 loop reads CATSRVGGEWPFF. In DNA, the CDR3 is TGTGCCACCAGCAGAGTCGGGGGGGAGTGGCCTTTCTTT.

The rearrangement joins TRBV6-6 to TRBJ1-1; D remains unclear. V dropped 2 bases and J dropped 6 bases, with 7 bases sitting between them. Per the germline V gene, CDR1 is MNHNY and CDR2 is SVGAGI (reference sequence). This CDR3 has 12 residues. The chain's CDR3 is CASSYDVPEAFF. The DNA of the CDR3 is TGTGCCAGCAGTTACGACGTCCCTGAAGCTTTCTTT.

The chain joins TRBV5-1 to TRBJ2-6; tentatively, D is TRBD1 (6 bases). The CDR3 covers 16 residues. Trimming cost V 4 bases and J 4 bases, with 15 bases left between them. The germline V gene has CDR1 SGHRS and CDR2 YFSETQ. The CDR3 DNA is TGCGCCAGCAGCCAGAAGGGACAAGCCGGGGCCAACGTCCTGACTTTC. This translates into CASSQKGQAGANVLTF.

The CDR3 DNA sequence: TGTGCCAGCTCACCGAAAGACACTAAGGGGCAGTACTTC. This gives the protein CASSPKDTKGQYF. The chain links TRBV18 to TRBJ2-7, with D hard to call. V dropped 3 bases and J dropped 9 bases, with 15 bases sitting between them. Looked up from germline, CDR1 is KGHSH and CDR2 is LQKENI. The CDR3 spans 13 residues.

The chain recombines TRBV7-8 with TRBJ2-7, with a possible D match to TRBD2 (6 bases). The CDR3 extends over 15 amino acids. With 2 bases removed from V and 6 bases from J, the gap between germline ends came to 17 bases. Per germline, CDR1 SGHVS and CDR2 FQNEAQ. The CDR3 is CASSLMSAGLSEQYF. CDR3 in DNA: TGTGCCAGCAGCTTAATGTCAGCGGGTTTAAGCGAGCAGTACTTC.

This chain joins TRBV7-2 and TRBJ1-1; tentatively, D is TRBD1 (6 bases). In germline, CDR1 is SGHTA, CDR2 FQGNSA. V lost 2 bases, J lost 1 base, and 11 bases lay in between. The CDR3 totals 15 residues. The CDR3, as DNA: TGTGCCAGCAGCTTAAACAGGGACCCGAACACTGAAGCTTTCTTT. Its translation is CASSLNRDPNTEAFF.

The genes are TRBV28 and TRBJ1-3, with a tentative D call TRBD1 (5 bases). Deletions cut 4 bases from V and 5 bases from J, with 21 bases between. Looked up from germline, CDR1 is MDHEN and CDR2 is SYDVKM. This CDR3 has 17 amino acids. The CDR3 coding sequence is TGTGCCAGCAGTTCACCGGGGGGGTTCGCCTTAAGAAACACCATATATTTT. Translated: CASSSPGGFALRNTIYF.

The DNA of the CDR3 is TGTGCCAGCAGCTACAGGGCGGGCACCGGGGAGCTGTTTTTT. This encodes CASSYRAGTGELFF. The rearrangement uses TRBV7-3 and TRBJ2-2; weak D call: TRBD1 (6 bases). With 4 bases removed from V and 4 bases from J, the gap between germline ends came to 10 bases. Germline values: CDR1 SGHTA, CDR2 FQGTGA. This CDR3 spans 14 amino acids. Complete variable domain (other parts from reference TRBV7-3 and TRBJ2-2): GAGVSQTPSNKVTEKGKYVELRCDPISGHTALYWYRQSLGQGPEFLIYFQGTGAADDSGLPNDRFFAVRPEGSVSTLKIQRTERGDSAVYLCASSYRAGTGELFFGEGSRLTVL.

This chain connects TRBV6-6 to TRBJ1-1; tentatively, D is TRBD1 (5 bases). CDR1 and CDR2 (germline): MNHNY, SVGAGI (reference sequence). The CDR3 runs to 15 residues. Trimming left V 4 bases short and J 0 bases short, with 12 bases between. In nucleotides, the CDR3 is TGTGCCAGCAGTTCTCAGGGCGTAATGAACACTGAAGCTTTCTTT. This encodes CASSSQGVMNTEAFF.

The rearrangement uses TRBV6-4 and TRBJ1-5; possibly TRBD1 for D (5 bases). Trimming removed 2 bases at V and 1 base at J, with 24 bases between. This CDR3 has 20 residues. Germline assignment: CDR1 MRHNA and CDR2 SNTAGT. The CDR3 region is CASSDGRSVGTAKSNQPQHF. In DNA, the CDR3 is TGTGCCAGCAGTGACGGGCGGTCTGTTGGGACGGCCAAGAGCAATCAGCCCCAGCATTTT.

This chain's CDR3 is CASSLEFYGYTF. The DNA of the CDR3 is TGTGCCAGCAGCTTAGAGTTCTATGGCTACACCTTC. This chain uses TRBV7-9 with TRBJ1-2; D is unclear. V lost 1 base and J lost 4, with 4 bases in between. The CDR3 is 12 residues long. Germline V gene lookup returns CDR1 SEHNR and CDR2 FQNEAQ (reference sequence).

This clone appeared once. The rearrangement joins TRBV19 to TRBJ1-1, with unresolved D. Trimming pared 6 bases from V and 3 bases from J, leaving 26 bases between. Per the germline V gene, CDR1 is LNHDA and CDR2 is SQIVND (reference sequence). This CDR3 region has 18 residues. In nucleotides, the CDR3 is TGTGCCAGTAGCCGAGGGAGACTCACCTCCCTGACGGACACTGAAGCTTTCTTT. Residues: CASSRGRLTSLTDTEAFF. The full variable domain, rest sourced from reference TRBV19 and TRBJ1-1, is DGGITQSPKYLFRKEGQNVTLSCEQNLNHDAMYWYRQDPGQGLRLIYYSQIVNDFQKGDIAEGYSVSREKKESFPLTVTSAQKNPTAFYLCASSRGRLTSLTDTEAFFGQGTRLTVV.

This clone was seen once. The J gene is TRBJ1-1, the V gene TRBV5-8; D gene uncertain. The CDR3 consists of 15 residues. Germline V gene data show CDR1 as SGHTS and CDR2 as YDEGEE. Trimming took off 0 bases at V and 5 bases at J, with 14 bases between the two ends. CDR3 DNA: TGTGCCAGCAGCTTGGGATTGGGGATTCGGACTGAAGCTTTCTTT. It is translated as CASSLGLGIRTEAFF.

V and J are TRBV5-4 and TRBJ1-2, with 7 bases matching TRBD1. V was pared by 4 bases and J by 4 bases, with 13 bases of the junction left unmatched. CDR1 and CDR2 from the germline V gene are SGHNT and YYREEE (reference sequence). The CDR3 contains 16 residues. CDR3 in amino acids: CASSRNGQGEGYGYTF. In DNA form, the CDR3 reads TGTGCCAGCAGCCGCAATGGGCAGGGGGAGGGCTATGGCTACACCTTC. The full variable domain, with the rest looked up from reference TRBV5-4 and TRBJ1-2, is ETGVTQSPTHLIKTRGQQVTLRCSSQSGHNTVSWYQQALGQGPQFIFQYYREEENGRGNFPPRFSGLQFPNYSSELNVNALELDDSALYLCASSRNGQGEGYGYTFGSGTRLTVV.

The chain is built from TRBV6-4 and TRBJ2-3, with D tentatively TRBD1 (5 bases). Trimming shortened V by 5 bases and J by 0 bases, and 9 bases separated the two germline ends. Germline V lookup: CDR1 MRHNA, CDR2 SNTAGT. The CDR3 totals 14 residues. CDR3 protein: CASSLDSSTDTQYF. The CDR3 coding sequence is TGTGCCAGCAGTTTAGACAGCAGCACAGATACGCAGTATTTT.

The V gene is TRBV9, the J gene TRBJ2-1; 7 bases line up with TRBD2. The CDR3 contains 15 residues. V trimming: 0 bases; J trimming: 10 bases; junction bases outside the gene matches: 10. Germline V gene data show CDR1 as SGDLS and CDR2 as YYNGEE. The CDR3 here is CASSVGPLTSAEQFF. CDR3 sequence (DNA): TGTGCCAGCAGCGTAGGCCCTCTAACTAGCGCAGAGCAGTTCTTC.

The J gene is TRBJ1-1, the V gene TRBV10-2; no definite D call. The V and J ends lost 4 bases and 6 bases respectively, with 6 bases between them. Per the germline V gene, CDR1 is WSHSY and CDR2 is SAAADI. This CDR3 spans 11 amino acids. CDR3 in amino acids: CASSGLAEAFF. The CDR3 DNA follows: TGCGCCAGCAGTGGGTTGGCTGAAGCTTTCTTT.

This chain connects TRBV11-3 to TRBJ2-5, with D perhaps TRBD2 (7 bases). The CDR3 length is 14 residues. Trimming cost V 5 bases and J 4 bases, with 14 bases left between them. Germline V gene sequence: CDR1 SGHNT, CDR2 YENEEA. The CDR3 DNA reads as TGTGCCAGCAGCCTGGGGGGGGCTGGAGAGACCCAGTACTTC. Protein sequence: CASSLGGAGETQYF.

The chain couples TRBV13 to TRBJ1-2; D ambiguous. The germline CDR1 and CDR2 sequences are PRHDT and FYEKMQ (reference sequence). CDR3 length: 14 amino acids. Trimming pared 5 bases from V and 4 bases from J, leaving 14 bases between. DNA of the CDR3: TGTGCCAGCAGCCCAGCGGGATTGGGCTATGGCTACACCTTC. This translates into CASSPAGLGYGYTF.

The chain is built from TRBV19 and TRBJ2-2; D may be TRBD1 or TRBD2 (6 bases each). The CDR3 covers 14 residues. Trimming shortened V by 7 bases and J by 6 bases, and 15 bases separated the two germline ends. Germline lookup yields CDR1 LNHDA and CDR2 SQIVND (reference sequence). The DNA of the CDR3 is TGTGCCAGTATGGGGGGCCCTCGCGCCGGGGAGCTGTTTTTT. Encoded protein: CASMGGPRAGELFF.

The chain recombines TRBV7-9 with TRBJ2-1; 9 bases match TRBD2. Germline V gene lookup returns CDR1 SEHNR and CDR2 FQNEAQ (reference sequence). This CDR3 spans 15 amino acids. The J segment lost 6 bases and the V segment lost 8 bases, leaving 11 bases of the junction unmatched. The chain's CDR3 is CASLLTSGPVNEQFF. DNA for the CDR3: TGTGCCAGCCTCCTGACTAGCGGACCCGTCAATGAGCAGTTCTTC.

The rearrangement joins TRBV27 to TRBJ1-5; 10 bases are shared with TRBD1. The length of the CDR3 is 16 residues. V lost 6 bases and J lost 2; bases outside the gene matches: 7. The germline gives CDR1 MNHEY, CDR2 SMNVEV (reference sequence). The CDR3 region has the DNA TGTGCCAGCAGGGACAGGGGGGGGCTGGGCAATCAGCCCCAGCATTTT. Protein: CASRDRGGLGNQPQHF.

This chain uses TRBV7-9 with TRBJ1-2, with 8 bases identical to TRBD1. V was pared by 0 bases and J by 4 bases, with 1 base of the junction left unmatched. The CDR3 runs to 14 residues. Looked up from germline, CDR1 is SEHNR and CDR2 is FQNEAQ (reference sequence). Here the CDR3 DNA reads TGTGCCAGCAGCTTAGCAGGGACAGGCTATGGCTACACCTTC. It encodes CASSLAGTGYGYTF.

CDR3 in amino acids: CASSLSPSTYEQYF. The CDR3 nucleotides read TGTGCCAGCAGCTTAAGCCCTTCAACCTACGAGCAGTACTTC. The chain employs TRBV13 and TRBJ2-7; D remains unclear. This CDR3 has 14 amino acids. Germline V gives CDR1 PRHDT, CDR2 FYEKMQ (reference sequence). The germline V and J ends were trimmed by 2 bases and 2 bases, with 10 bases remaining between them.

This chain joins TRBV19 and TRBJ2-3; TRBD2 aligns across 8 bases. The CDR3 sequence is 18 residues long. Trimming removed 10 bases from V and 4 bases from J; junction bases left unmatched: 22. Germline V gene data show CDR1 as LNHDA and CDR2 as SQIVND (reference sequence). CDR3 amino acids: CATTAPRGRAGGPDTQYF. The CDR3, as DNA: TGTGCCACTACCGCGCCGAGGGGTCGGGCGGGAGGCCCAGATACGCAGTATTTT.

CDR3 bases: TGTGCCAGCACCACCATCCCCCCGGAGACCCAGTACTTC. Translating it yields CASTTIPPETQYF. The V call is TRBV7-6, the J call TRBJ2-5; no definite D call. Trimming took off 7 bases at V and 5 bases at J, with 14 bases between the two ends. CDR3 length: 13 amino acids. Germline-derived CDR1 and CDR2 are SGHVS and FNYEAQ.

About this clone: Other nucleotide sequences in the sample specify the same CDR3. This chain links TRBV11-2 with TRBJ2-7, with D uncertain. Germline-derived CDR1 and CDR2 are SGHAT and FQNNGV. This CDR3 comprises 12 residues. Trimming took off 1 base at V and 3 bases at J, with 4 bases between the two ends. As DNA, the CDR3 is TGTGCCAGCAGCTTAGCAGGCTACGAGCAGTACTTC. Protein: CASSLAGYEQYF.

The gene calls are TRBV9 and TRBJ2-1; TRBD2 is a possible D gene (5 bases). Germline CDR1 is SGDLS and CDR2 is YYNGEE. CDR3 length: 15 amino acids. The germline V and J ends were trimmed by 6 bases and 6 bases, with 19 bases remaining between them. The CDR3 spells CASNKGVTSGNEQFF. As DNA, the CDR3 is TGTGCCAGCAACAAAGGAGTTACAAGCGGCAATGAGCAGTTCTTC.